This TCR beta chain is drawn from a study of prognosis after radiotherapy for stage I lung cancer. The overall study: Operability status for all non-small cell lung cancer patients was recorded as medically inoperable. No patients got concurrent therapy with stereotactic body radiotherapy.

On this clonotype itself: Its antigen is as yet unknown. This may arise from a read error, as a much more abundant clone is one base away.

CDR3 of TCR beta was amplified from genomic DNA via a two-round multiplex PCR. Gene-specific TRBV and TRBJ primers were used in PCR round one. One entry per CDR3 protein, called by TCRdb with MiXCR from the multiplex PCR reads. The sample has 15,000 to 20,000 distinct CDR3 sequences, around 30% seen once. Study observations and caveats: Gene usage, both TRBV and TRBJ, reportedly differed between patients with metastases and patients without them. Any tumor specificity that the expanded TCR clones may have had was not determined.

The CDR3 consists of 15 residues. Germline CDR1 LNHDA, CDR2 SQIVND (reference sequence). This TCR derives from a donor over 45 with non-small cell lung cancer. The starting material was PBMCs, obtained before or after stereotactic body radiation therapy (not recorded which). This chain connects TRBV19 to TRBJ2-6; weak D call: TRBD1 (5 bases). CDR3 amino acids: CASSLGLSGANVLAF. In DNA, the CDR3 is TGTGCCAGTAGTTTGGGATTATCTGGGGCCAACGTCCTGGCTTTC.